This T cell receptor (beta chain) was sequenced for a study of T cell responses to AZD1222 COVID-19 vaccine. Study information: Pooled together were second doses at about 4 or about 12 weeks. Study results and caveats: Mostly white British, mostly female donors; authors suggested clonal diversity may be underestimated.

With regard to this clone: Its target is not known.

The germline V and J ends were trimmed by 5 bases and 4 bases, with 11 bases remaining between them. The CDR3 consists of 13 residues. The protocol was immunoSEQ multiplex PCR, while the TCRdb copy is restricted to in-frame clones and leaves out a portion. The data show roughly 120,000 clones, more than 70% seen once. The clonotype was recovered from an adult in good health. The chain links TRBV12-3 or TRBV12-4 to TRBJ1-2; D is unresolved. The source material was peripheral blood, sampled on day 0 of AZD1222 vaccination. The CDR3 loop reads CASSPGRVYGYTF. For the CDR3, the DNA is TGTGCCAGCAGTCCGGGCCGGGTCTATGGCTACACCTTC.